This T cell receptor beta chain is from a study of PD-1 blockade in classical Hodgkin lymphoma. Study-wide background: Patients were given intravenous nivolumab, 3 mg/kg, every 2 weeks. Study-wide points: A significant rise in TCR diversity was seen by C4D1 for CD4+ cells but not for CD8+ cells.

On this clone: Antigen unknown.

Every one of the patients relapsed after autologous stem cell transplantation (brentuximab vedotin exposure was variable). Here immunoSEQ multiplex PCR was the method, and the copy in TCRdb shows in-frame clones only, minus some. The table shows 80,000 to 100,000 clones, with about nine tenths occurring only once. This CDR3 comprises 16 residues. Trimming removed 0 bases from V and 4 bases from J; junction bases left unmatched: 5. The germline V gene encodes CDR1 MNHNY and CDR2 SVGAGI (reference sequence). This sequence originates from a human donor with classical Hodgkin lymphoma. The J gene is TRBJ2-1, the V gene TRBV6-6, with 8 positions matching TRBD2. The sample was peripheral blood mononuclear cells (PBMCs), taken at baseline. The CDR3 is CASSYSVRGRYNEQFF. The CDR3 DNA sequence: TGTGCCAGCAGTTACTCGGTTCGCGGGAGGTACAATGAGCAGTTCTTC.